This TCR beta chain was recovered during a study of early T cells in non-severe SARS-CoV-2 infection. Study-level information: Bulk RNA isolated from unsorted whole blood underwent sequencing; chains were not paired.

This clonotype has more than one count but fewer than ten. As yet, its antigen is unknown. Whole-study results and caveats: There was a bias toward anti-spike CD8 responses in VDJdb matching, which missed private and CD4 specificities.

CDR3 length: 13 amino acids. V was trimmed by 6 bases and J by 8 bases, leaving 11 bases between them. The germline CDR1 and CDR2 sequences are SGHVS and FNYEAQ. Researchers tagged individual cDNA molecules with unique molecular identifiers. TCRdb used MiXCR to reprocess the 5' RACE reads, holding one entry per CDR3 protein. The repertoire has tens of thousands of distinct CDR3 sequences, 5% to 7% of them found once; the top ten carry 6.5% to 9%. This TCR came from an adult who was a healthcare worker with PCR-confirmed SARS-CoV-2 infection or an uninfected control (not recorded which). Source material: whole blood. This rearrangement joins TRBV7-6 to TRBJ1-6, with D uncertain. The CDR3 sequence is CASSFRTDSPLHF. DNA of the CDR3: TGTGCCAGCAGTTTCCGGACGGATTCACCCCTCCACTTT. The variable domain in full, with the rest retrieved from reference TRBV7-6 and TRBJ1-6, is GAGVSQSPRYKVTKRGQDVALRCDPISGHVSLYWYRQALGQGPEFLTYFNYEAQQDKSGLPNDRFSAERPEGSISTLTIQRTEQRDSAMYRCASSFRTDSPLHFGNGTRLTVT.